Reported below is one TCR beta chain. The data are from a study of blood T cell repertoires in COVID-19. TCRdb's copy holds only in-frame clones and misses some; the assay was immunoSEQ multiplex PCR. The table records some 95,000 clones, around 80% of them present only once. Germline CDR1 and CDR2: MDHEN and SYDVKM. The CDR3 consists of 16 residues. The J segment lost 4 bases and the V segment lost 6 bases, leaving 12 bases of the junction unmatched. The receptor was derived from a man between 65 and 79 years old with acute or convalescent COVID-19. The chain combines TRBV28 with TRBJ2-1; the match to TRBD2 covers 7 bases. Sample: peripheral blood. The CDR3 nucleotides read TGTGCCAGCAGGTGGGGGAGGGCACAACAATACAATGAGCAGTTCTTC. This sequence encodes CASRWGRAQQYNEQFF.